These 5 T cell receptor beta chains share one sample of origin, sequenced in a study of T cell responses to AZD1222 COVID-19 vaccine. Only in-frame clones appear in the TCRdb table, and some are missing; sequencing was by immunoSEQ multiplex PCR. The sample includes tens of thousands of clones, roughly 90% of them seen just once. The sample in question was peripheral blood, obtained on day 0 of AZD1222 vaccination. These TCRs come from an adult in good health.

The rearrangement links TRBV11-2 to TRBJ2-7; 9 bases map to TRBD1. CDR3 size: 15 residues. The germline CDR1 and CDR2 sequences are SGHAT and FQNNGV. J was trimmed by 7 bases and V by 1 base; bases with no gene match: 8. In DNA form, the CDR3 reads TGTGCCAGCAGCTTAGGAGCGGGGACAGGGCGGGAGCAGTACTTC. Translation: CASSLGAGTGREQYF.

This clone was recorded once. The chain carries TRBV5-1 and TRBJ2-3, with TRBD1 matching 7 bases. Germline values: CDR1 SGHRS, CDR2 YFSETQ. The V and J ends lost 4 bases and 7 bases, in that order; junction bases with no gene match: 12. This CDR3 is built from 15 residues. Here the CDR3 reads CASSPGTEKIHTQYF. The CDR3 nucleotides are TGCGCCAGCAGCCCTGGGACAGAGAAGATCCATACGCAGTATTTT.

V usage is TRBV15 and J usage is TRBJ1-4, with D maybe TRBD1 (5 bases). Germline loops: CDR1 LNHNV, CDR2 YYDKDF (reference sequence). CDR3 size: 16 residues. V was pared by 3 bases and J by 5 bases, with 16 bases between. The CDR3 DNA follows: TGTGCCACCAGCAGGGGGACGTCGGAAAAAAATGAAAAACTGTTTTTT. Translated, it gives CATSRGTSEKNEKLFF.

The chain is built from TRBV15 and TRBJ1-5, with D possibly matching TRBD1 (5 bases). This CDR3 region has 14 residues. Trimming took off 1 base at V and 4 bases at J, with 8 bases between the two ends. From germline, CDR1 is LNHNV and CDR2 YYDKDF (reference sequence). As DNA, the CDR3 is TGTGCCACCAGCAGAGGGGGGGGAAATCAGCCCCAGCATTTT. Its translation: CATSRGGGNQPQHF. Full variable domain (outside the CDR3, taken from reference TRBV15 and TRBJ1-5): DAMVIQNPRYQVTQFGKPVTLSCSQTLNHNVMYWYQQKSSQAPKLLFHYYDKDFNNEADTPDNFQSRRPNTSFCFLDIRSPGLGDTAMYLCATSRGGGNQPQHFGDGTRLSIL.

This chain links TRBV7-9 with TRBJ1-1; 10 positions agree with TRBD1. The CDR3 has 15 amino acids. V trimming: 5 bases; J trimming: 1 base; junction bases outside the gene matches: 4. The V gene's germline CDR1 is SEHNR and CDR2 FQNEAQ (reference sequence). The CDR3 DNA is TGTGCCAGCAGCCCCCGACAGGGGGCGAACACTGAAGCTTTCTTT. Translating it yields CASSPRQGANTEAFF.